This T cell receptor (beta chain) was retrieved from a study of vaccination and CD4 T cells after COVID-19 (dated by TCRdb to 2022 to 2024). Turning to the overall study: Every convalescent patient had a positive nasal swab PCR test for SARS-CoV-2, with mild disease in about nine patients and severe disease in one. In the convalescent cohort there were six males and four females, among whom were two Hispanic individuals, seven Caucasians, two Asians and one multiracial person. Each participant got two doses of either the Pfizer-BioNTech BNT162b2 vaccine (n=8) or the Moderna mRNA-1273 vaccine (n=2). Post-COVID blood samples from convalescent patients were collected a median of around 100 days after diagnosis, with a range of 35 to 161 days. Post-vaccine blood samples were obtained a median of around 67 days after the second vaccine dose, with a range of about 13 to 241 days. Culture stimuli were overlapping spike peptide pools from SARS-CoV-2 and from the common cold coronaviruses HCoV-NL63, HCoV-OC43 and HCoV-229E. Control cultures received a CEFX viral epitope pool as the positive control, an HIV-1 Nef peptide pool as the negative control, or no peptide. In around nine COVID-19 convalescent patients and a handful of infection-naive healthy vaccine recipients, the spike-specific CD4+ TCR repertoire before mRNA vaccination was compared with the repertoire after mRNA vaccination. Overall study outcomes, separate from this receptor: Although the median number of SARS-CoV-2-reactive clonotypes went up from around 19 after infection to 35 to 40 after vaccination, the increase was not significant. The number of convalescent patients in the study was relatively small, and the study did not examine early timepoints following natural infection. Among the post-vaccine SARS-CoV-2-reactive clones in convalescent patients, a median approximately 86% showed up only after vaccination, which suggests vaccine-specific priming. Of the vaccine-specific clones found in convalescent patients, nearly all (304 of 307) were mono-reactive for SARS-CoV-2 spike instead of being cross-reactive with common cold coronaviruses.

Sample treatment or condition, as interpreted from the label and publication: roughly 11-day PBMC culture with coronavirus spike peptide pools or control peptides (ViraFEST assay). The ViraFEST assay was used in the study, in which antigen-specific T cells were expanded with peptide pools and expanded clonotypes were subsequently identified by TCR sequencing. The positive SARS-CoV-2 PCR tests of the convalescent patients were dated from March to December 2020, before the Alpha, Beta and Delta variants emerged in the United States. PBMCs were cultured at a few million per well in IMDM supplemented with approximately 5% human AB serum and roughly 10 IU/ml IL-2, with approximately 10 ug/ml peptide pools added. On days 3 and 7, half of the culture medium was replaced with fresh IL-2-containing medium. After around 11 days of culture, CD4+ T cells were isolated by negative selection with the EasySep CD4+ T cell isolation kit. PBMCs were separated from whole blood using Ficoll-Paque Plus gradient centrifugation and then either used fresh or cryopreserved at -140C. Culture conditions were generally each tested in triplicate wells.

This clonotype was observed a handful of times. Its binding antigen is unknown. No clone much larger than this one lies a single base away; base qualities are absent. From the germline V gene, CDR1 is MGHRA and CDR2 is YSYEKL. The CDR3 contains 16 residues, cysteine and phenylalanine counted. CDR3 DNA only is kept here, 48 bases in frame from base 1. The junction shows trimming of 3 bases on V and 0 bases on J, plus 12 bases between the germline ends. The library relied on PCR. DNA from cultured CD4+ T cells underwent TCR sequencing with the Oncomine TCR Beta short-read assay at the Johns Hopkins FTIC core. The QIAamp micro DNA kit was used to extract genomic DNA from the cultured CD4+ T cells. The Oncomine TCR Beta libraries from cultured CD4+ T cells were pooled using unique dual indexes and then sequenced on an Illumina iSeq 100. In the source study's methods: Non-productive sequences were removed, and CDR3s not starting with C, not ending with F or W, or shorter than 7 amino acids were discarded. The MANAFEST web application was used to identify antigen-specific clonotypes by comparing peptide-stimulated wells against reference wells and other culture wells. Positive clones required FDR below 0.05, an odds ratio above 5, and productive frequency above 0.1% in at least two of three replicate wells. Cross-reactive clonotypes were defined as significantly expanded in both SARS-CoV-2 spike wells and at least one common cold coronavirus spike condition. Using R version 3.6.1, CDR3 homology was evaluated through Levenshtein distances (stringdist) along with unrooted phylogenetic trees (ape). TCRdb trimmed the raw reads at Q25, called clones with MiXCR and kept productive beta chains. Rows are combined by CDR3 protein, so each entry shows the most common genes and DNA. For this entry, the V and J calls and clone size follow TCRdb and not the study's own pipeline. The sample table contains about 10,000 distinct CDR3 sequences; only one count was recorded for around 53% of them. 13% of the sample is held by the ten biggest clonotypes.

The V and J segments used are TRBV4-1 and TRBJ1-3, with TRBD1 perhaps the D gene, on 5 matching bases. This sequence originates from a human donor who had recovered from COVID-19. The sample was CD4+ T cells from blood, cultured in vitro. The nucleotide sequence reads as follows: TGCGCCAGCAGCCATGGAGGGACCCACTCTGGAAACACCATATATTTT. This encodes CASSHGGTHSGNTIYF.